This TCR beta chain is drawn from a study of PD-L1 blockade in urothelial cancer. Across the study: Blood was analyzed 3 weeks (second dose) and 6 weeks after treatment start.

With respect to this clone: The junction shows a germline mismatch at one end, possibly a read error.

Synthetic spike-ins, TCR analog templates, were added into each PCR. Assay: immunoSEQ multiplex PCR; the TCRdb copy retains only in-frame clones and omits some. The repertoire holds about 26,000 clones, with around nine tenths as singletons. This CDR3 has 15 residues. Germline V CDR1 and CDR2: SSHAT, FNYEAQ (reference sequence). Locally advanced or metastatic urothelial carcinoma affected the patients. Patient sample counts ranged from 1 to 8, pretreatment and on-treatment. The specimen was PBMCs, collected around atezolizumab (anti-PD-L1) treatment. The J gene is TRBJ2-5, the V gene TRBV7-7, with 10 bases lining up with TRBD2. The clonotype comes from a man aged 55 to 69 with urothelial cancer. CDR3 DNA: TGTGCTAGCAGCCCCGGGACTAGCGTCGTTGAGACCCAGTACTTC. This translates into CASSPGTSVVETQYF.